This T cell receptor (beta chain) was sequenced for a study of T-cell reconstitution after alpha-beta-depleted transplantation in children. Regarding the study as a whole: At one year after transplant, newly produced T cells mostly accounted for T-cell counts and diversity. About two months after transplant, alpha-beta T cells reportedly came from several hundred expanded graft clones.

A remark on this clonotype: What it binds is not known.

J lost 3 bases, V lost 6 bases, and 11 bases had no gene match. The CDR3 is 17 residues long. Germline V gives CDR1 WSHSY, CDR2 SAAADI. Library preparation (for TCRbeta) was performed with unique molecular identifiers. Each CDR3 protein gets one entry after TCRdb re-called the PCR reads with MiXCR. The sample lists approximately 270,000 distinct CDR3 sequences; 20% to 30% were seen once. The sample here was PBMCs, mostly from graft donor cells, taken 360 days after TCRalphabeta/CD19-depleted stem cell transplant. The receptor was isolated from a female patient aged 2 to 10 who had a stem cell transplant for congenital amegakaryocytic thrombocytopenia, so the T cells may come from the graft donor. This chain links TRBV10-2 with TRBJ2-2, with 9 positions matching TRBD2. The CDR3 nucleotides read TGCGCCAGCAGCAACGGCTGGGCGGGGGGGTACACCGGGGAGCTGTTTTTT. It specifies CASSNGWAGGYTGELFF.